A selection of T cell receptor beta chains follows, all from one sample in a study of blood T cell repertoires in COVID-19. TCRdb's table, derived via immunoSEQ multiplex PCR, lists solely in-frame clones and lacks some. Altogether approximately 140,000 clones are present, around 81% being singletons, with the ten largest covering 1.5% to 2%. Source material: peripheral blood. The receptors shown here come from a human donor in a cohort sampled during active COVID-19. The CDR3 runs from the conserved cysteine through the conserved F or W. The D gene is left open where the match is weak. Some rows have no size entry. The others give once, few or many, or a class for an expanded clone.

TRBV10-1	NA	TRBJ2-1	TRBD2	TGCGCCAGCAGAGAGAGGGCTAGCGGGAGCAATGAGCAGTTCTTC	CASRERASGSNEQFF
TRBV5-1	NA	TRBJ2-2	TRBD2	TGCGCCAGCAGCCACGGGAGAGGAGGGAGGGCCTTTACCGGGGAGCTGTTTTTT	CASSHGRGGRAFTGELFF
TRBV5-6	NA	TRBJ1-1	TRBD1	TGTGCCAGCAGCCCCCGGACAGGGCGTCCGAACACTGAAGCTTTCTTT	CASSPRTGRPNTEAFF
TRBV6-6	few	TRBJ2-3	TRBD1	TGTGCCAGCAGGTTCTACAGGGGGCCCACAGATACGCAGTATTTT	CASRFYRGPTDTQYF
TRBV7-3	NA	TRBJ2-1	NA	TGTGCCAGCAGCTTAGTAAACTACGCAGAGCAGTTCTTC	CASSLVNYAEQFF
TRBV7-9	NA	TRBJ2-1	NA	TGTGCCAGCAGCTTACGTCTTTACAATGAGCAGTTCTTC	CASSLRLYNEQFF
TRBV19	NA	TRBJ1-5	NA	TGTGCCAGTAGCCTTCCCCCCCGTTCGGGCAATCAGCCCCAGCATTTT	CASSLPPRSGNQPQHF
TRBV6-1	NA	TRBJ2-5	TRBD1	TGTGCCAGCAGTGCCGGGACAGGCGGCCAGATTTGGGAGACCCAGTACTTC	CASSAGTGGQIWETQYF
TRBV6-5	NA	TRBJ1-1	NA	TGTGCCAGCAGTTACTCAAGAGGGCGTGAAGCTTTCTTT	CASSYSRGREAFF
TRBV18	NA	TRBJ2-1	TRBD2	TGTGCCAGCTCACACGCCGGACTAGCGGGAGGAAGTCGTAATGAGCAGTTCTTC	CASSHAGLAGGSRNEQFF
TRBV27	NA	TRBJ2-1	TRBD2	TGTGCCAGCAGTGGGAATAGACTAGCGGGGGGGAATGAGCAGTTCTTC	CASSGNRLAGGNEQFF
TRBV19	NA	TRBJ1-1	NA	TGTGCCAGTACTATTGACAGGCTGGCTGAAGCTTTCTTT	CASTIDRLAEAFF
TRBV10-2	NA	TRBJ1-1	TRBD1	TGCGCCAGCAGTGAACAGGGGGTACTTGAAGCTTTCTTT	CASSEQGVLEAFF
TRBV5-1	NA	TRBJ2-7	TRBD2	TGCGCCAGCAGCTTGGGACTAGCGAGCTACGAGCAGTACTTC	CASSLGLASYEQYF
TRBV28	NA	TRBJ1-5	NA	TGTGCCAGCAGTTTCACAGGGTTCAATCAGCCCCAGCATTTT	CASSFTGFNQPQHF
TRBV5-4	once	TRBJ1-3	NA	TGTGCCAGCAGCTTAGCATCTGGAAACACCATATATTTT	CASSLASGNTIYF
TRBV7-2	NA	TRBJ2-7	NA	TGTGCCAGCAGCCATAGAGGGTCCTACGAGCAGTACTTC	CASSHRGSYEQYF
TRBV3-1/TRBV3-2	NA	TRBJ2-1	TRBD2	TGTGCCAGCAGCTCGTATAGAAAGAGCGGGAGGTTCTATGAGCAGTTCTTC	CASSSYRKSGRFYEQFF
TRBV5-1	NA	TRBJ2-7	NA	TGCGCCAGCAGCCAGGGAGAGCCGGGGGTCTACGAGCAGTACTTC	CASSQGEPGVYEQYF
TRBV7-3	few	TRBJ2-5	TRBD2	TGTGCCAGCAGCTTACTAGCGGGAAACCAAGAGACCCAGTACTTC	CASSLLAGNQETQYF
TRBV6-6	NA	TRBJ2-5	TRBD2	TGTGCCAGCAGTTACCCGACTAGCGGAGGAAAGACCCAGTACTTC	CASSYPTSGGKTQYF
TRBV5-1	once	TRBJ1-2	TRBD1	TGCGCCAGCAGCTTGGCTCTTTCGACAGGGGAAGGCGGCTACACCTTC	CASSLALSTGEGGYTF
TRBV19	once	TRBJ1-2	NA	TGTGCCAGTAGTTCACAGGTAAAGGGAAGCTACACCTTC	CASSSQVKGSYTF
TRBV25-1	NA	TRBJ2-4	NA	TGTGCCAGCAGGGACAACGGGGGGCTCGGCATTCAGTACTTC	CASRDNGGLGIQYF
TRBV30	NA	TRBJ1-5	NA	TGTGCCTGGAGTAGGGCGGGGGGCAATCAGCCCCAGCATTTT	CAWSRAGGNQPQHF
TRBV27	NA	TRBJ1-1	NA	TGTGCCAGCAGTTTAGAAAGAGGGCTTATAGCTTTCTTT	CASSLERGLIAFF
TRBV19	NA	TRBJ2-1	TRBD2	TGTGCCAGTAGTCCCGGGACTAGCGGGAGGGCCGGATCCTACAATGAGCAGTTCTTC	CASSPGTSGRAGSYNEQFF
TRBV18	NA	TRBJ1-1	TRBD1	TGTGCCAGCTCACCCCTCGACAGGGGTGGTACTGAAGCTTTCTTT	CASSPLDRGGTEAFF
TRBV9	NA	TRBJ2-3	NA	TGTGCCAGCAGCGTAGCCCACAGTGCGCAGTATTTT	CASSVAHSAQYF
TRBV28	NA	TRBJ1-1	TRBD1	TGTGCCACCCTCCGGACAGGGGGTTGGGCCACTGAAGCTTTCTTT	CATLRTGGWATEAFF
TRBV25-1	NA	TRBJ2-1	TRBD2	TGTGCCAGCAGTGCTAACCGGGACTACTCCTACAATGAGCAGTTCTTC	CASSANRDYSYNEQFF
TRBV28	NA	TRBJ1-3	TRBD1	TGTGCCAGCAGTTCAGGGGGTAGCTCTGGAAACACCATATATTTT	CASSSGGSSGNTIYF
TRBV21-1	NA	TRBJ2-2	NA	TGTGCCAGCAGCCTCAGGAGGGGGCATTGGGCCGGGGAGCTGTTTTTT	CASSLRRGHWAGELFF
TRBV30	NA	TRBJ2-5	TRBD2	TGTGCCTGCAATGGGGCTAGCGGCTTTCAAGAGACCCAGTACTTC	CACNGASGFQETQYF
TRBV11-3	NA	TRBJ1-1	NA	TGTGCCAGCAGCCCTACAGGGTATTCTGAAGCTTTCTTT	CASSPTGYSEAFF
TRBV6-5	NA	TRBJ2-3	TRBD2	TGTGCCAGCATAATAGCGGGAGTCAGGGATACGCAGTATTTT	CASIIAGVRDTQYF
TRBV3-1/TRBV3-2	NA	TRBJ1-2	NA	TGTGCCAGCAGCCATGCGGGGGACTTAGTCCGGCTCTATGGCTACACCTTC	CASSHAGDLVRLYGYTF
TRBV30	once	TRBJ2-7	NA	TGTGCCTGGAGGGGTGTCGGGTGGGAGCAGTACTTC	CAWRGVGWEQYF
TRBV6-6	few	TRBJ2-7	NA	TGTGCCAGCAGTTACCGGGGAGGAACCTACGAGCAGTACTTC	CASSYRGGTYEQYF
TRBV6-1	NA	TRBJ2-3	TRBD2	TGTGCCAGCAGTGATAGTCTAGCGGGAGCAGATACGCAGTATTTT	CASSDSLAGADTQYF
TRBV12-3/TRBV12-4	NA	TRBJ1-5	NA	TGTGCCAGCAGTTTTTCAGGGCCCCAGCATTTT	CASSFSGPQHF
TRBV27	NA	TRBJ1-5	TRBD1	TGTGCCACCAAGCAGGGACAGGCTAGCAATCAGCCCCAGCATTTT	CATKQGQASNQPQHF
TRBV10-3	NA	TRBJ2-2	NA	TGTGCCATCAGTTCAACCGGGACCGGGGAGCTGTTTTTT	CAISSTGTGELFF
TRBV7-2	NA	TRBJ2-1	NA	TGTGCCAGCAGCTTAATGGGGGCGTATGGTGAGCAGTTCTTC	CASSLMGAYGEQFF
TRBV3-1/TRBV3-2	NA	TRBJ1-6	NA	TGTGCCAGCAGCCAAAGGGGTATTGGGGAGGCACGTAGTAATTCACCCCTCCACTTT	CASSQRGIGEARSNSPLHF
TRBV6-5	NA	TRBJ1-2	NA	TGTGCCAGCAGCCGGGTAAATCTCTGGCGTGGCTACACCTTC	CASSRVNLWRGYTF
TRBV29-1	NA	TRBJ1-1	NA	TGCAGCGTTCCCCGGACAGATCGAACCACTGAAGCTTTCTTT	CSVPRTDRTTEAFF
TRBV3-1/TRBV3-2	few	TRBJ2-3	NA	TGTGCCAGCAGCCCGTGGGCTCAACTCACAGATACGCAGTATTTT	CASSPWAQLTDTQYF
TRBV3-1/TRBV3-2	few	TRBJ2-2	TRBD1	TGTGCCAGCAGCCTAGGGACAGCGAACACCGGGGAGCTGTTTTTT	CASSLGTANTGELFF
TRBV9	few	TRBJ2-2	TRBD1	TGTGCCAGCAGCCCCCGGACAGGGTATTCCGGGGAGCTGTTTTTT	CASSPRTGYSGELFF
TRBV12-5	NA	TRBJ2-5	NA	TGTGCTAGTGGTTTTGGGGAGAAAGAGACCCAGTACTTC	CASGFGEKETQYF
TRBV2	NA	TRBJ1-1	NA	TGTGCCAGCCGAGGTGCTTTCTTT	CASRGAFF
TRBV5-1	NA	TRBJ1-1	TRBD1	TGCGCCAGCAGCTCGGGACAGGCGAACACTGAAGCTTTCTTT	CASSSGQANTEAFF